Following are 17 T cell receptor beta chains from one sample sequenced in a study of blood T cells in healthy people across ages. Combining a sample-barcoded 5' primer with a J-beta primer mix, a second PCR ran for about 7 to 11 cycles. A single record per CDR3 protein comes from TCRdb applying MiXCR to the 5' RACE reads. This sample has about 1.5 million distinct CDR3 sequences, with roughly 43% found just once. Material: blood. The receptors were sampled from a woman younger than 35 in good health.

The V and J genes are TRBV6-5 and TRBJ1-2; 11 nucleotides align to TRBD1. This CDR3 is 15 amino acids long. Germline lookup yields CDR1 MNHEY and CDR2 SVGAGI. Trimming took 4 bases from V and 4 from J; bases not matched to a gene: 5. DNA of the CDR3: TGTGCCAGCAGTTCCTACGGGACAGGGGGCTATGGCTACACCTTC. Translated: CASSSYGTGGYGYTF.

The chain employs TRBV24-1 and TRBJ2-3; D unclear. Trimming stripped 12 bases from V and 2 bases from J, with 14 bases between. This CDR3 contains 13 residues. The germline V gene encodes CDR1 KGHDR and CDR2 SFDVKD. In nucleotides, the CDR3 is TGTGCCGCGCAAACAAAAAACACAGATACGCAGTATTTT. Protein sequence: CAAQTKNTDTQYF.

The DNA of the CDR3 is TGCAGTGCTGAGAAGGGTCTTGGGGACACCCACCCCTACGAGCAGTACTTC. This gives the protein CSAEKGLGDTHPYEQYF. The chain uses TRBV20-1 and TRBJ2-7; D is possibly TRBD1 (6 bases). Between the trimmed V and J ends, which lost 5 bases and 2 bases, there was a span of 25 bases. In germline, CDR1 is DFQATT, CDR2 SNEGSKA (reference sequence). This CDR3 comprises 17 residues.

This clonotype appeared a few times. The V and J genes are TRBV2 and TRBJ1-5; D remains ambiguous. V dropped 2 bases and J dropped 0 bases, with 5 bases sitting between them. The CDR3 runs to 14 residues. Germline CDR1 and CDR2: SNHLY and FYNNEI. CDR3 DNA sequence: TGTGCCAGCAGTGAACTGAGTAGCAATCAGCCCCAGCATTTT. This gives the protein CASSELSSNQPQHF.

The rearrangement uses TRBV25-1 and TRBJ1-2, with TRBD1 matching over 9 bases. Germline assignment: CDR1 MGHDK and CDR2 SYGVNS. The CDR3 sequence is 13 residues long. Trimming removed 6 bases from V and 7 bases from J; junction bases left unmatched: 6. DNA of the CDR3: TGTGCCAGCAGGCTTACAGGGGGCTCTGGCTACACCTTC. Protein sequence: CASRLTGGSGYTF.

V gene TRBV3-1 combines with J gene TRBJ1-2; TRBD1 might be the D (6 bases). CDR1 is LGHDT and CDR2 is YNNKEL in the germline V gene (reference sequence). This CDR3 is built from 13 residues. The V and J ends lost 8 bases and 2 bases respectively, with 12 bases between them. Written as DNA, the CDR3 is TGTGCCAGCGGACAGCTAAACAACTATGGCTACACCTTC. It translates to CASGQLNNYGYTF.

This clonotype has a count of ten or more. The rearrangement uses TRBV7-2 and TRBJ1-2; tentative D call: TRBD1 (6 bases). The CDR3 consists of 13 residues. Trimming cost V 5 bases and J 3 bases, with 10 bases left between them. Germline values: CDR1 SGHTA, CDR2 FQGNSA. CDR3: CASSPGQYYGYTF. CDR3 bases: TGTGCCAGCAGCCCGGGACAATACTATGGCTACACCTTC.

In its sample, this clonotype was seen a few times. This chain uses TRBV7-9 with TRBJ2-7, with a possible D match to TRBD1 (6 bases). Germline V gives CDR1 SEHNR, CDR2 FQNEAQ (reference sequence). V lost 2 bases and J lost 3, with 14 bases in between. The CDR3 consists of 15 residues. CDR3 sequence (DNA): TGTGCCAGCAGCTTAACAACAGGGAAGGACTACGAGCAGTACTTC. Protein: CASSLTTGKDYEQYF. The full variable domain, rest sourced from reference TRBV7-9 and TRBJ2-7, is DTGVSQNPRHKITKRGQNVTFRCDPISEHNRLYWYRQTLGQGPEFLTYFQNEAQLEKSRLLSDRFSAERPKGSFSTLEIQRTEQGDSAMYLCASSLTTGKDYEQYFGPGTRLTVT.

The chain joins TRBV6-5 to TRBJ2-2, with unresolved D. This CDR3 has 13 amino acids. CDR1 and CDR2 from the germline V gene are MNHEY and SVGAGI. The V gene lost 4 bases and the J gene lost 4 bases, with 7 bases spanning the gap. The chain's CDR3 is CASSSHSTGELFF. The CDR3 DNA is TGTGCCAGCAGTTCCCACAGCACCGGGGAGCTGTTTTTT.

The chain's CDR3 is CSARAPPDERRPTDTQYF. DNA of the CDR3: TGCAGTGCTAGAGCCCCCCCGGACGAGCGGAGACCCACAGATACGCAGTATTTT. The genes are TRBV20-1 and TRBJ2-3, with D possibly being TRBD2 (5 bases). CDR1 is DFQATT and CDR2 is SNEGSKA in the germline V gene (reference sequence). There are 18 residues in the CDR3. Trimming removed 1 base at V and 2 bases at J, with 22 bases between.

This clonotype appeared a few times. The chain combines TRBV20-1 with TRBJ2-7; 9 bases agree with TRBD2. The J call is in doubt because the DNA end fits TRBJ2-5 better. The CDR3 extends over 14 amino acids. Germline CDR1 and CDR2: DFQATT and SNEGSKA (reference sequence). In DNA form, the CDR3 reads TGCAGTGCAAATTCCGGGACTAGCAAAGAGACCCAGTACTTC. Amino acid sequence: CSANSGTSKETQYF.

The V gene is TRBV5-1, the J gene TRBJ1-1; D remains ambiguous. Germline CDR1 is SGHRS and CDR2 is YFSETQ. Between the trimmed V and J ends, which lost 3 bases and 0 bases, there was a span of 9 bases. This CDR3 region has 14 residues. As DNA, the CDR3 is TGCGCCAGCAGCTGGATTCCCCTGAACACTGAAGCTTTCTTT. Translated: CASSWIPLNTEAFF.

A few counts support this clonotype. The CDR3 sequence is CASSLALDREANQPQHF. The CDR3 nucleotides read TGTGCCAGCAGCTTAGCCCTTGACAGGGAAGCGAATCAGCCCCAGCATTTT. The chain combines TRBV7-9 with TRBJ1-5; 7 bases agree with TRBD1. Germline V gene sequence: CDR1 SEHNR, CDR2 FQNEAQ (reference sequence). Trimming cost V 0 bases and J 4 bases; bases outside gene matches: 9. CDR3 length: 17 residues. The variable domain in full, completed from reference TRBV7-9 and TRBJ1-5, reads DTGVSQNPRHKITKRGQNVTFRCDPISEHNRLYWYRQTLGQGPEFLTYFQNEAQLEKSRLLSDRFSAERPKGSFSTLEIQRTEQGDSAMYLCASSLALDREANQPQHFGDGTRLSIL.

The genes are TRBV7-3 and TRBJ1-2; D possibly corresponds to TRBD1 (5 bases). The CDR3 contains 16 residues. Per the germline V gene, CDR1 is SGHTA and CDR2 is FQGTGA. V was pared by 0 bases and J by 0 bases, with 11 bases between. Here the CDR3 reads CASSLTGTPTNYGYTF. The CDR3 coding sequence is TGTGCCAGCAGCTTAACTGGGACGCCGACTAACTATGGCTACACCTTC.

This clonotype showed up just a few times. The junction does not match germline at one end; this may be a read error. The V gene is TRBV6-2 or TRBV6-3, the J gene TRBJ1-2; D call uncertain. This CDR3 is built from 10 residues. CDR1 and CDR2 from the germline V gene are MNHEY and SVGEGT. CDR3 residues: CASSNNGYTF. CDR3 in DNA: TGTGCCAGCAGTAACAATGGCTACACCTTC.

The chain combines TRBV5-3 with TRBJ1-5; D unclear. TRBV5-3 is classed as an ORF, of uncertain function. The CDR3 runs 9 residues. The V and J ends lost 4 bases and 7 bases respectively, with 0 bases between them. CDR3 sequence: CARSQPQHF. The DNA for the CDR3 is TGTGCCAGAAGCCAGCCCCAGCATTTT.

The V call is TRBV6-2 or TRBV6-3, the J call TRBJ2-7; tentatively, D is TRBD2 (5 bases). The V gene's germline CDR1 is MNHEY and CDR2 SVGEGT. V lost 7 bases and J lost 3, with 10 bases in between. The length of the CDR3 is 12 residues. The CDR3 sequence is CASNPRGYEQYF. The CDR3 DNA reads TGTGCCAGCAACCCCCGGGGCTACGAGCAGTACTTC.